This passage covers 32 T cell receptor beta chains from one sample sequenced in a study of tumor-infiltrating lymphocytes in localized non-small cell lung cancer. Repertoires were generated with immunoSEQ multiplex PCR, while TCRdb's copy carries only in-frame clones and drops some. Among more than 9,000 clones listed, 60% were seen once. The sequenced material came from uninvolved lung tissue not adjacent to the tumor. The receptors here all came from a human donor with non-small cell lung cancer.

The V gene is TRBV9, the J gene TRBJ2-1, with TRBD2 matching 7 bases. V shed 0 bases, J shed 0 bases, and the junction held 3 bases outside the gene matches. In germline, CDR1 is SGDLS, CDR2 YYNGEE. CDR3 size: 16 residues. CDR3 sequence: CASSVGLAASYNEQFF. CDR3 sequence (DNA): TGTGCCAGCAGCGTAGGGCTAGCGGCCTCCTACAATGAGCAGTTCTTC.

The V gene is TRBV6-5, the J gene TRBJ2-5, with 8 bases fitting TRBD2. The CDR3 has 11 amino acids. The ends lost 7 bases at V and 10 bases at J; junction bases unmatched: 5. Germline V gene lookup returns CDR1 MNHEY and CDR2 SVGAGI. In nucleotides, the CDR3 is TGTGCCAGCAAGGGGCGGGGGGTCCAGTACTTC. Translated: CASKGRGVQYF.

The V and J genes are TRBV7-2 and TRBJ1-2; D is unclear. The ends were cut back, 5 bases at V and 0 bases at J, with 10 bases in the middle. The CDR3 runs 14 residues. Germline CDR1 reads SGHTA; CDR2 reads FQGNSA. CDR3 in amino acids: CASSPLGPNYGYTF. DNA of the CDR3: TGTGCCAGCAGCCCCCTGGGCCCTAACTATGGCTACACCTTC.

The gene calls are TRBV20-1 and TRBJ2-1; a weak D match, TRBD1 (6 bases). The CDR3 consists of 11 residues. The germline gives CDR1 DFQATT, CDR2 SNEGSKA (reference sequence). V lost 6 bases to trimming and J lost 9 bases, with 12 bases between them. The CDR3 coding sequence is TGCAGTGCAGGCACACAGGGTGAGCAGTTCTTC. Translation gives CSAGTQGEQFF.

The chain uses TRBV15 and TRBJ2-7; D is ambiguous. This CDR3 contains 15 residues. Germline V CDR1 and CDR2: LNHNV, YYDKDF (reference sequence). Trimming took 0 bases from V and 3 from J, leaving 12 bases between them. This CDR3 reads CATSRDWAGNYEQYF. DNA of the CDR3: TGTGCCACCAGCAGAGATTGGGCAGGAAACTACGAGCAGTACTTC.

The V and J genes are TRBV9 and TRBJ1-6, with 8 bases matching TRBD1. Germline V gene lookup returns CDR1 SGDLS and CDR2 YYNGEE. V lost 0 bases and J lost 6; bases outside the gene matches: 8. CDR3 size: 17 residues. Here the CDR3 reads CASSVGFGQGFNSPLHF. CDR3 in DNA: TGTGCCAGCAGCGTAGGATTCGGACAGGGATTTAATTCACCCCTCCACTTT.

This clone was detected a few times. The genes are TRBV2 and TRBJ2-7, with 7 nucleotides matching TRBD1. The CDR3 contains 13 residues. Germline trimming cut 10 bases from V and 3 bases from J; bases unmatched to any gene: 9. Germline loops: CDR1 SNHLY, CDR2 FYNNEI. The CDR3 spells CATRQGISYEQYF. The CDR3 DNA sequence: TGTGCCACCCGACAGGGAATCAGCTACGAGCAGTACTTC. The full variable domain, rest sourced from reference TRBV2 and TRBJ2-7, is EPEVTQTPSHQVTQMGQEVILRCVPISNHLYFYWYRQILGQKVEFLVSFYNNEISEKSEIFDDQFSVERPDGSNFTLKIRSTKLEDSAMYFCATRQGISYEQYFGPGTRLTVT.

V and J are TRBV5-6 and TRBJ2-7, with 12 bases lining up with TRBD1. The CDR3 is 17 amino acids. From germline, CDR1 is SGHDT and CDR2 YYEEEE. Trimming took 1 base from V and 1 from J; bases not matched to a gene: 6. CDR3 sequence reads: CASSLLGTGGESYEQYF. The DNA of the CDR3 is TGTGCCAGCAGCTTGTTGGGGACAGGGGGCGAGTCCTACGAGCAGTACTTC.

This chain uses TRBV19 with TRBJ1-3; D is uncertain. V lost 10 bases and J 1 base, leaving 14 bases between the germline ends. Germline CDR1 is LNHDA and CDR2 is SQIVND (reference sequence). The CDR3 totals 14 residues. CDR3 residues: CATGLTYSGNTIYF. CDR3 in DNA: TGTGCCACCGGGCTAACATATTCTGGAAACACCATATATTTT.

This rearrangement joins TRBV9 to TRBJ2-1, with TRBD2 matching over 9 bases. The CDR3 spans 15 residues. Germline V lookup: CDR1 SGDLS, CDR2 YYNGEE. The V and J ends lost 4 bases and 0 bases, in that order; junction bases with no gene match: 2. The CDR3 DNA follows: TGTGCCAGCAGCTTAGCGGGAGTCTCCTACAATGAGCAGTTCTTC. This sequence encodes CASSLAGVSYNEQFF.

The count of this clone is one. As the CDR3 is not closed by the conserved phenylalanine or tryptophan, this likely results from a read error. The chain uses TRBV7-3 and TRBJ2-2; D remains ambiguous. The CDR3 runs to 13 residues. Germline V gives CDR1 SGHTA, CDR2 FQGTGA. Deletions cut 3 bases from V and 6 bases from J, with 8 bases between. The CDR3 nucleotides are TGTGCCAGCAGCTTTCATGGGTCCGGGGAGCTGTTTCTT. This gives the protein CASSFHGSGELFL.

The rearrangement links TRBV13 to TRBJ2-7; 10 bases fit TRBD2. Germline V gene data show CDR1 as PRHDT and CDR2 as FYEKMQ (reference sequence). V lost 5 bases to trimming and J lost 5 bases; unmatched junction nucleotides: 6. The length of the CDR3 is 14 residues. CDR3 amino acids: CASSDSGGPNEQYF. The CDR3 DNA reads TGTGCCAGCAGCGATAGCGGGGGGCCCAACGAGCAGTACTTC.

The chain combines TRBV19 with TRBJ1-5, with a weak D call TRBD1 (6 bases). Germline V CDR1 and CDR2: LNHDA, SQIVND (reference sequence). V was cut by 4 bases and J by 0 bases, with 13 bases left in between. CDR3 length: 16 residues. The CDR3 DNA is TGTGCCAGTAGTACTCGGGGGCCCAATAGCAATCAGCCCCAGCATTTT. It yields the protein CASSTRGPNSNQPQHF.

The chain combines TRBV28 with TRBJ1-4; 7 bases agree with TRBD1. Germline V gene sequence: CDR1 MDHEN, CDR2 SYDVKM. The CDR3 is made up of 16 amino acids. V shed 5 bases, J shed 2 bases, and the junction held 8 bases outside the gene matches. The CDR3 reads CASSPLGGATNEKLFF. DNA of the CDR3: TGTGCCAGCAGTCCCCTAGGGGGCGCCACTAATGAAAAACTGTTTTTT. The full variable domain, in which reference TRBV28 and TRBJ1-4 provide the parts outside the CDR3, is DVKVTQSSRYLVKRTGEKVFLECVQDMDHENMFWYRQDPGLGLRLIYFSYDVKMKEKGDIPEGYSVSREKKERFSLILESASTNQTSMYLCASSPLGGATNEKLFFGSGTQLSVL.

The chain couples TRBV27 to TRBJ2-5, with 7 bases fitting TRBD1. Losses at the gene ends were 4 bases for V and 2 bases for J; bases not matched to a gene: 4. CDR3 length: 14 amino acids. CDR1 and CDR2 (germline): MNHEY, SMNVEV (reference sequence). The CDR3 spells CASSSGQMQETQYF. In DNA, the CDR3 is TGTGCCAGCAGTTCGGGACAGATGCAAGAGACCCAGTACTTC.

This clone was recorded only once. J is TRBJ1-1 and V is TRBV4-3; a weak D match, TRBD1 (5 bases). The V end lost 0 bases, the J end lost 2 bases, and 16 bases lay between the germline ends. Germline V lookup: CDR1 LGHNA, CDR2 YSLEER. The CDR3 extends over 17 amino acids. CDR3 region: CASSQDRDTRGNTEAFF. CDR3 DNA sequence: TGCGCCAGCAGCCAAGATCGGGATACGAGGGGAAACACTGAAGCTTTCTTT.

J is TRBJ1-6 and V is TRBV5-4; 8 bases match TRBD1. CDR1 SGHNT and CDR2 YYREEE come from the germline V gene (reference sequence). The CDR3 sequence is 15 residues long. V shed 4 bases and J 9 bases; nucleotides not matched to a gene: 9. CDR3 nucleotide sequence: TGTGCCAGCAGCCTTGGTCGACAGGGGATTTCACCCCTCCACTTT. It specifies CASSLGRQGISPLHF.

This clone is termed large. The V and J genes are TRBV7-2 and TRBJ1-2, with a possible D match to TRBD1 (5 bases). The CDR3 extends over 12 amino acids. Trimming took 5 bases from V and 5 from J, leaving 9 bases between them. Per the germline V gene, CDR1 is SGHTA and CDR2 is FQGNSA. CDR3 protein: CASSLDRYGYTF. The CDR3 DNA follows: TGTGCCAGCAGCCTTGACAGATATGGCTACACCTTC. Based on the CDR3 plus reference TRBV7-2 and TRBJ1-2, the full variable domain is GAGVSQSPSNKVTEKGKDVELRCDPISGHTALYWYRQSLGQGLEFLIYFQGNSAPDKSGLPSDRFSAERTGGSVSTLTIQRTQQEDSAVYLCASSLDRYGYTFGSGTRLTVV.

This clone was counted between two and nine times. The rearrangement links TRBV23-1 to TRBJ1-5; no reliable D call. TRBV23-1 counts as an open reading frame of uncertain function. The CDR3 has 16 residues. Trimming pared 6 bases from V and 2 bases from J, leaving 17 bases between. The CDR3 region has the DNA TGCGCCAGCAGAATAGAGGGTGAGGAAGGCAATCAGCCCCAGCATTTT. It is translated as CASRIEGEEGNQPQHF.

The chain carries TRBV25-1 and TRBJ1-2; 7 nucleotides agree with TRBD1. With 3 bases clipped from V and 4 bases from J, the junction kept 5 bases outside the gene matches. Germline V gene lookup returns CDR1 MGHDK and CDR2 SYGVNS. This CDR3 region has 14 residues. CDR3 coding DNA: TGTGCCAGCAGTGATTCCCCAGGGGGCTATGGCTACACCTTC. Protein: CASSDSPGGYGYTF.

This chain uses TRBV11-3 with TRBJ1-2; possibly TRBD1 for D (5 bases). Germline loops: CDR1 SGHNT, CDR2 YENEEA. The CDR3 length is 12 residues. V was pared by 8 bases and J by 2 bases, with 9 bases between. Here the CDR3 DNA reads TGTGCCAGCGGGCAGGGAAACTATGGCTACACCTTC. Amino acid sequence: CASGQGNYGYTF.

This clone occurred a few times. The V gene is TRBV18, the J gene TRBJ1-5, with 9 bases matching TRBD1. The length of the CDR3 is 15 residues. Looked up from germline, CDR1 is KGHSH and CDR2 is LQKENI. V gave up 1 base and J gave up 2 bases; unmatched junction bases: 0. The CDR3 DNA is TGTGCCAGCTCACCACGACAGGGGGGCAATCAGCCCCAGCATTTT. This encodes CASSPRQGGNQPQHF.

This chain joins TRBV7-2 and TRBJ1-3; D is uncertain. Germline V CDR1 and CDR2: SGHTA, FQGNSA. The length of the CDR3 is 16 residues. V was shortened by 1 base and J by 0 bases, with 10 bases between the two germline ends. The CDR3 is CASSLGQVASGNTIYF. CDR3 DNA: TGTGCCAGCAGCTTAGGCCAGGTTGCCTCTGGAAACACCATATATTTT.

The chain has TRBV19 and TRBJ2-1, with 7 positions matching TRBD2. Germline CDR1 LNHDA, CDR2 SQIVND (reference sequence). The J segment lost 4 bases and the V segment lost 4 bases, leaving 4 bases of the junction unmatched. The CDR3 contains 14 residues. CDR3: CASSSGGDYNEQFF. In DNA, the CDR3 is TGTGCCAGTAGTAGCGGGGGTGATTACAATGAGCAGTTCTTC.

The CDR3 protein is CASTQTGVQPQHF. The CDR3 DNA reads as TGTGCCAGCACTCAGACAGGGGTACAGCCCCAGCATTTT. The J gene is TRBJ1-5, the V gene TRBV28; 8 bases match TRBD1. The V gene end was trimmed by 7 bases and the J gene end by 7 bases; junction bases not matched to a gene: 6. The CDR3 extends over 13 amino acids. CDR1 is MDHEN and CDR2 is SYDVKM in the germline V gene.

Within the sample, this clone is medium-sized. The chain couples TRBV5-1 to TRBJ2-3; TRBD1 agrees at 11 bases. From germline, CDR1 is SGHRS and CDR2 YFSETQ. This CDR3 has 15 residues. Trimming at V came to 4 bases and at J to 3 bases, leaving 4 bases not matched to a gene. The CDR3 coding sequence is TGCGCCAGCAGCGGACAGGGGGCGCGGACAGATACGCAGTATTTT. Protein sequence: CASSGQGARTDTQYF.

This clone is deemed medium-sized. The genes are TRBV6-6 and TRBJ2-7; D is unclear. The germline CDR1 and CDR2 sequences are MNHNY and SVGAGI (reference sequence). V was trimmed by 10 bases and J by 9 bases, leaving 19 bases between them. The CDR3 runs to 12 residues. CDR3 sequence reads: CAIPRVGAGQYF. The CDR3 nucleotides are TGTGCCATCCCACGGGTCGGCGCCGGGCAGTACTTC.

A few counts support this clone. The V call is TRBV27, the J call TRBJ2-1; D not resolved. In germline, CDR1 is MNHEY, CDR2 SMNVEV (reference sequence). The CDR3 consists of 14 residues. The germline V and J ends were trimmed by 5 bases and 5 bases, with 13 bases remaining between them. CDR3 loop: CASSPLSWHNEQFF. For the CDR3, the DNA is TGTGCCAGCAGTCCCCTCTCTTGGCACAATGAGCAGTTCTTC.

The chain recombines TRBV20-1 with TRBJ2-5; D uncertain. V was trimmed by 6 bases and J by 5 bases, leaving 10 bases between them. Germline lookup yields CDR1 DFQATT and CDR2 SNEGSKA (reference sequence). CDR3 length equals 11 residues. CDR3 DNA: TGCAGTGCCAAGGTCGACGAGACCCAGTACTTC. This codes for CSAKVDETQYF.

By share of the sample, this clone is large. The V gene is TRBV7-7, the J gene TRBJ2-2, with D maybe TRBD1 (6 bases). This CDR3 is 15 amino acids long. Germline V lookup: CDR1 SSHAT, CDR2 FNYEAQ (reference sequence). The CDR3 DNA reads TGTGCTACCCACAGGGATACGGCTGGAACCGGGGAGCTGTTTTTT. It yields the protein CATHRDTAGTGELFF.

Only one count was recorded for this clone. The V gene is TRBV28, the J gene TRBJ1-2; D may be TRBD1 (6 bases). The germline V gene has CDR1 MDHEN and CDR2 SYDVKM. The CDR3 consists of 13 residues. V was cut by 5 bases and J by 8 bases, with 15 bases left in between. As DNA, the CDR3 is TGTGCCAGCAGTCCACAGGGCAAGTGGGGCTACACCTTC. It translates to CASSPQGKWGYTF.

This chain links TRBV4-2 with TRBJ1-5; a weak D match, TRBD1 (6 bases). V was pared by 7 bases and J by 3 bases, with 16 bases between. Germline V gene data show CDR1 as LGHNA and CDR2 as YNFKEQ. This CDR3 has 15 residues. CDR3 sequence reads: CASTPGQNYNQPQHF. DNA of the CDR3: TGTGCCAGCACCCCCGGACAGAATTACAATCAGCCCCAGCATTTT.